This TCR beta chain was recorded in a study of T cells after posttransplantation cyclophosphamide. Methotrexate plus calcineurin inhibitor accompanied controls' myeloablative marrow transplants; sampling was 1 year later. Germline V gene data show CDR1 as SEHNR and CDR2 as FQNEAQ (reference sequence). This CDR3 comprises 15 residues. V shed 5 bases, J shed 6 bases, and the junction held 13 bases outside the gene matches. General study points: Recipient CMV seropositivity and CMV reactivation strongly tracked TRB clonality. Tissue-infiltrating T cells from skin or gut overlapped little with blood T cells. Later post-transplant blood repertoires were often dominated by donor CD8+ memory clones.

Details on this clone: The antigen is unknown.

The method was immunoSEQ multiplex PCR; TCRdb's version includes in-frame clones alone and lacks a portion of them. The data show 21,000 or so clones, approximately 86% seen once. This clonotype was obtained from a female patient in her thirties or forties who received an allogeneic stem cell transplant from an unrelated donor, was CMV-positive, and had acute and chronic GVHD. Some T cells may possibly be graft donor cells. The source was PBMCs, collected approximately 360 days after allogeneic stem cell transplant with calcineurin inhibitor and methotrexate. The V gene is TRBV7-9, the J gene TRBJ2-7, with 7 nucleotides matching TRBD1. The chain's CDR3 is CASSTSGTARIEQYF. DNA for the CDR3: TGTGCCAGCAGCACGTCCGGGACAGCCAGGATCGAGCAGTACTTC.